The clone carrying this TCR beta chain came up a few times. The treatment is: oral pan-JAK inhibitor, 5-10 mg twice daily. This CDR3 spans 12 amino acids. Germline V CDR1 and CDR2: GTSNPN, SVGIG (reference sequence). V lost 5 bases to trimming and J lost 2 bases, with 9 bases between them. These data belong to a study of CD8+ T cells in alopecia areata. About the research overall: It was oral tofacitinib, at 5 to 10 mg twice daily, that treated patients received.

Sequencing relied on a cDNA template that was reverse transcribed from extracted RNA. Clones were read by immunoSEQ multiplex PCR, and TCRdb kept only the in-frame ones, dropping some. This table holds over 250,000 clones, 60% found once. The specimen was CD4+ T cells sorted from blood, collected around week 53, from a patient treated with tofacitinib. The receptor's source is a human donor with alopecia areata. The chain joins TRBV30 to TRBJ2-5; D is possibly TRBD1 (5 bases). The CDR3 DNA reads TGTGCCTGGGGAAAGGGGCAAGAGACCCAGTACTTC. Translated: CAWGKGQETQYF.